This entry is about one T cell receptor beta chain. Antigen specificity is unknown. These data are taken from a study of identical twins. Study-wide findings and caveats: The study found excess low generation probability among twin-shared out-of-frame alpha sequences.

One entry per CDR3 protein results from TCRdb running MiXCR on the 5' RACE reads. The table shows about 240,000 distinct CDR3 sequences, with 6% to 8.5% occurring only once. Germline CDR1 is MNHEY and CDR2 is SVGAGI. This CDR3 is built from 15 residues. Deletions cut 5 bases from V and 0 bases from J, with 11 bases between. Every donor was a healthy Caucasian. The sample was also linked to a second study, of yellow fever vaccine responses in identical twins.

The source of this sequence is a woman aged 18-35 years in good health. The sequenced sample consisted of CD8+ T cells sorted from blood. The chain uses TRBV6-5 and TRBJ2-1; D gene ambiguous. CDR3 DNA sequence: TGTGCCAGCAGTGTACTTCCTTTCTCCTACAATGAGCAGTTCTTC. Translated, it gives CASSVLPFSYNEQFF.